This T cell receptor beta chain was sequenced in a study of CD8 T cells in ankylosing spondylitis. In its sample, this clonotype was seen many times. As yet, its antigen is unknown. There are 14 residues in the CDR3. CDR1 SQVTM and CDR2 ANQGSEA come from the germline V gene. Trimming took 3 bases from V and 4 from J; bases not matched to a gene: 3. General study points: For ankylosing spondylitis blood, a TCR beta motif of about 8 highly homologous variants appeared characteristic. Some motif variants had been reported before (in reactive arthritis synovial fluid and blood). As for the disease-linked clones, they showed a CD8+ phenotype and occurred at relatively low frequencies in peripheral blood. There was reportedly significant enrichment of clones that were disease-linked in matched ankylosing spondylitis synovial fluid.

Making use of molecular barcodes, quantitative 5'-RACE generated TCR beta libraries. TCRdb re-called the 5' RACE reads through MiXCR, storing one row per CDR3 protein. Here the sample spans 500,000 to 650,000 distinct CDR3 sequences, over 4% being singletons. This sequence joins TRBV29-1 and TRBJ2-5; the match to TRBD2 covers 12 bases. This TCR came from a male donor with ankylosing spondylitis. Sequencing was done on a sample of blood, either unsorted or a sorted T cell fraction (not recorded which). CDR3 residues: CSVEGLAGGETQYF. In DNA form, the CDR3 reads TGCAGCGTTGAGGGACTAGCGGGCGGAGAGACCCAGTACTTC.